The 5 T cell receptor beta chains below all came from one sample that was sequenced in a study of T-cell reconstitution after alpha-beta-depleted transplantation in children. For these TCRs, the target antigens are not known. As it was prepared, the TCRbeta library received unique molecular identifiers. TCRdb called the PCR reads again in MiXCR, with one record for every CDR3 protein. The data contain about 300,000 distinct CDR3 sequences, almost 8% of them singletons. General study findings and limits: At one year after transplant, newly produced T cells mostly accounted for T-cell counts and diversity.

The source material was peripheral blood, sampled 360 days after TCRalphabeta/CD19-depleted stem cell transplant. These receptor sequences come from a female patient between 2 and 10 years old who had a stem cell transplant for Fanconi anemia, so the T cells may come from the graft donor.

This clonotype was seen many times. The chain has TRBV15 and TRBJ1-2, with a weak D call TRBD1 (5 bases). Trimming left V 5 bases short and J 4 bases short, with 14 bases between. The CDR3 length is 14 residues. Germline CDR1 reads LNHNV; CDR2 reads YYDKDF (reference sequence). The CDR3 coding sequence is TGTGCCACCAGCGGCACCGGGACCCTCTATGGCTACACCTTC. This gives the protein CATSGTGTLYGYTF. Full variable domain (missing parts from reference TRBV15 and TRBJ1-2): DAMVIQNPRYQVTQFGKPVTLSCSQTLNHNVMYWYQQKSSQAPKLLFHYYDKDFNNEADTPDNFQSRRPNTSFCFLDIRSPGLGDTAMYLCATSGTGTLYGYTFGSGTRLTVV.

There are many counts of this clonotype. This chain links TRBV13 with TRBJ2-7; D is uncertain. Germline V lookup: CDR1 PRHDT, CDR2 FYEKMQ (reference sequence). The CDR3 is made up of 14 amino acids. With 0 bases removed from V and 3 bases from J, the gap between germline ends came to 9 bases. The CDR3 nucleotides read TGTGCCAGCAGCTTAGGCGGAAAAAACTACGAGCAGTACTTC. Protein: CASSLGGKNYEQYF.

V usage is TRBV3-1 and J usage is TRBJ2-5; D is unresolved. The germline gives CDR1 LGHDT, CDR2 YNNKEL (reference sequence). V was cut by 3 bases and J by 5 bases, with 10 bases left in between. The CDR3 spans 13 residues. Here the CDR3 reads CASSQSIVETQYF. The CDR3 DNA is TGTGCCAGCAGCCAGAGTATAGTGGAGACCCAGTACTTC.

This chain connects TRBV29-1 to TRBJ1-2, with D possibly being TRBD1 (6 bases). This CDR3 is 16 amino acids long. Trimming cost V 1 base and J 2 bases, with 17 bases left between them. Germline V gene sequence: CDR1 SQVTM, CDR2 ANQGSEA. This chain's CDR3 is CSVEGATGTANYGYTF. CDR3 nucleotides: TGCAGCGTTGAAGGGGCCACAGGGACGGCCAACTATGGCTACACCTTC.

There are many counts of this clonotype. V gene TRBV7-8 combines with J gene TRBJ2-2, with 7 nucleotides matching TRBD1. CDR1 and CDR2 (germline): SGHVS, FQNEAQ. J was trimmed by 0 bases and V by 1 base; bases with no gene match: 11. The CDR3 length is 19 residues. This CDR3 is CASSLVRLRGQSNTGELFF. As DNA, the CDR3 is TGTGCCAGCAGCTTAGTTCGTCTTCGGGGACAGTCGAACACCGGGGAGCTGTTTTTT.